The following is a TCR beta chain sequence with its context. This sample stems from a study of blood T cell repertoires in COVID-19. Across the study: The cDNA or gDNA used as material had been derived from T cells, B-cell-depleted T cells, or PBMCs.

V lost 2 bases and J 2 bases, leaving 14 bases between the germline ends. Per germline, CDR1 SGHDT and CDR2 YYEEEE. The CDR3 consists of 15 residues. In the source study's methods: Estimation of nucleated cell counts relied on the amplification of reference gene primers. Sequencing was performed with immunoSEQ multiplex PCR; in TCRdb, only in-frame clones are kept and a portion is missing. The V and J calls and the clone size are those of that table, but D and trimming were determined from the DNA. The data hold some 220,000 clones, with just under 85% observed a single time. V gene TRBV5-6 combines with J gene TRBJ2-7; D is unresolved. The TCR originated in a middle-aged man with acute or convalescent COVID-19. Sequencing was performed on peripheral blood. The CDR3 is CASSFGTGSAYEQYF. CDR3 nucleotide sequence: TGTGCCAGCAGCTTCGGTACTGGCAGCGCCTACGAGCAGTACTTC.